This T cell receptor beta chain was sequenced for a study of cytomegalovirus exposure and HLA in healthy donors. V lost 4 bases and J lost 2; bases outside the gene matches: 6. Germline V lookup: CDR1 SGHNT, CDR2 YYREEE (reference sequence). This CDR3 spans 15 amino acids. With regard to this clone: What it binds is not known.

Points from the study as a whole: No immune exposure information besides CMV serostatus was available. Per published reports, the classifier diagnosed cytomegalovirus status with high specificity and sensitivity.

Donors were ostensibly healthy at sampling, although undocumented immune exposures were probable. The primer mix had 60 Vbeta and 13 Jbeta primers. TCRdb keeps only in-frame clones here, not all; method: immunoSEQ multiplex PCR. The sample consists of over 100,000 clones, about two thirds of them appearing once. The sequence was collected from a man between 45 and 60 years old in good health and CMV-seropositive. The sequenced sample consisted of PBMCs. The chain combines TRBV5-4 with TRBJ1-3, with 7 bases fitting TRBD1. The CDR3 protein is CASSPRQGTGNTIYF. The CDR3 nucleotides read TGTGCCAGCAGCCCACGACAGGGTACTGGAAACACCATATATTTT. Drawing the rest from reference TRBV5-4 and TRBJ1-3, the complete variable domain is ETGVTQSPTHLIKTRGQQVTLRCSSQSGHNTVSWYQQALGQGPQFIFQYYREEENGRGNFPPRFSGLQFPNYSSELNVNALELDDSALYLCASSPRQGTGNTIYFGEGSWLTVV.